Below, 18 T cell receptor beta chains from the same sample are listed, as sequenced in a study of cytomegalovirus exposure and HLA in healthy donors. Vbeta (60) and Jbeta (13) primers were used in the PCR. Sequenced by immunoSEQ multiplex PCR; TCRdb stores in-frame clones only, minus some. The sample includes around 84,000 clones, around 82% seen only once; the top ten take more than 2.5%. The sequencing sample was made of PBMCs. All receptors come from a man over 45 in good health and CMV-seronegative.

The rearrangement links TRBV7-2 to TRBJ2-5; D perhaps matches TRBD1 (5 bases). V was trimmed by 0 bases and J by 4 bases, leaving 12 bases between them. In germline, CDR1 is SGHTA, CDR2 FQGNSA. The CDR3 extends over 15 amino acids. In nucleotides, the CDR3 is TGTGCCAGCAGCTTAGCGATAGGGGCACGAGAGACCCAGTACTTC. This gives the protein CASSLAIGARETQYF.

This chain uses TRBV5-6 with TRBJ1-2, with TRBD1 identical over 7 bases. The CDR3 consists of 14 residues. The germline V gene has CDR1 SGHDT and CDR2 YYEEEE. After removal of 5 bases from V and 5 bases from J, the junction contained 9 bases not matched to a gene. Here the CDR3 DNA reads TGTGCCAGCAGTTCAAAGACAGGGTTTTATGGCTACACCTTC. It encodes CASSSKTGFYGYTF.

J is TRBJ1-6 and V is TRBV6-5; the D gene is possibly TRBD1 (6 bases). Germline CDR1 reads MNHEY; CDR2 reads SVGAGI. Deletions cut 6 bases from V and 5 bases from J, with 8 bases between. The CDR3 loop spans 13 amino acids. CDR3 region: CASRTGNNSPLHF. The CDR3 DNA reads TGTGCCAGCAGGACAGGCAATAATTCACCCCTCCACTTT.

The chain recombines TRBV7-8 with TRBJ2-3; 7 nucleotides agree with TRBD2. V lost 0 bases, J lost 9 bases, and 9 bases stayed unmatched. Per germline, CDR1 SGHVS and CDR2 FQNEAQ. The CDR3 has 15 amino acids. The CDR3 spells CASSLAPSPAGTQYF. CDR3 coding DNA: TGTGCCAGCAGCTTAGCCCCTAGTCCAGCGGGAACGCAGTATTTT.

V and J are TRBV28 and TRBJ2-7; possibly TRBD1 for D (7 bases). This CDR3 is 13 amino acids long. Trimming pared 6 bases from V and 5 bases from J, leaving 14 bases between. Looked up from germline, CDR1 is MDHEN and CDR2 is SYDVKM. CDR3 nucleotide sequence: TGTGCCAGCAGGACAGGGAGGCTCAACGAGCAGTACTTC. This translates into CASRTGRLNEQYF.

The CDR3, as DNA: TGTGCCAGCAGCTTAACTGAAGGGACTCCCTCTCAGTTCTTC. Translated, it gives CASSLTEGTPSQFF. The V call is TRBV7-3, the J call TRBJ2-1; weak D call: TRBD2 (6 bases). Trimming took 0 bases from V and 13 from J, leaving 16 bases between them. Germline assignment: CDR1 SGHTA and CDR2 FQGTGA. The CDR3 has 14 residues.

The chain is built from TRBV11-1 and TRBJ2-7; D might be TRBD2 (6 bases). V was cut by 5 bases and J by 4 bases, with 12 bases left in between. Per the germline V gene, CDR1 is SGHAT and CDR2 is FQDESV (reference sequence). The CDR3 loop spans 13 amino acids. The CDR3 reads CASSLLGGYEQYF. For the CDR3, the DNA is TGTGCCAGCAGCCTCCTGGGGGGTTACGAGCAGTACTTC.

V gene TRBV10-3 combines with J gene TRBJ1-1; TRBD1 might be the D (5 bases). CDR1 ENHRY and CDR2 SYGVKD come from the germline V gene. CDR3 length equals 13 residues. V lost 6 bases, J lost 1 base, and 9 bases lay in between. The CDR3 protein is CAIRADKNTEAFF. Written as DNA, the CDR3 is TGTGCCATCAGGGCGGACAAGAACACTGAAGCTTTCTTT.

This clone was counted between two and nine times. The V call is TRBV5-1, the J call TRBJ2-3, with a weak D call TRBD1 (6 bases). CDR3 size: 13 residues. Trimming removed 2 bases from V and 3 bases from J, with 7 bases in between. The germline gives CDR1 SGHRS, CDR2 YFSETQ. In nucleotides, the CDR3 is TGCGCCAGCAGCTTCGACAGGACAGATACGCAGTATTTT. Its translation is CASSFDRTDTQYF.

The V call is TRBV28, the J call TRBJ1-5; no firm D call. CDR1 is MDHEN, CDR2 SYDVKM, per germline. The V end lost 3 bases, the J end lost 1 base, and 4 bases lay between the germline ends. This CDR3 has 13 residues. The CDR3 DNA is TGTGCCAGCAGTTTCGGGAGCAATCAGCCCCAGCATTTT. This sequence encodes CASSFGSNQPQHF.

The chain combines TRBV10-1 with TRBJ1-1; TRBD1 is a possible D gene (5 bases). Germline V gene lookup returns CDR1 WNHNN and CDR2 SYGVQD (reference sequence). Deletions cut 3 bases from V and 4 bases from J, with 15 bases between. This CDR3 contains 15 residues. CDR3 nucleotides: TGCGCCAGCAGTGATGCGGGGCCCGAGGGCACTGAAGCTTTCTTT. Translation gives CASSDAGPEGTEAFF.

As DNA, the CDR3 is TGTGCCAGCAGCCAAGAGGCCTCCACGGGTACCGGGGAGCTGTTTTTT. This translates into CASSQEASTGTGELFF. The chain couples TRBV4-2 to TRBJ2-2, with unresolved D. V lost 0 bases and J 5 bases, leaving 13 bases between the germline ends. Germline V gene lookup returns CDR1 LGHNA and CDR2 YNFKEQ. There are 16 residues in the CDR3.

This clone was found a few times. This rearrangement joins TRBV5-1 to TRBJ1-1, with 7 positions matching TRBD1. J lost 0 bases, V lost 7 bases, and 3 bases had no gene match. Germline V gene sequence: CDR1 SGHRS, CDR2 YFSETQ. This CDR3 spans 13 amino acids. The CDR3 is CASVGQMNTEAFF. The CDR3 nucleotides read TGCGCCAGCGTGGGACAGATGAACACTGAAGCTTTCTTT.

J is TRBJ1-6 and V is TRBV9; the D gene is possibly TRBD1 (5 bases). The CDR3 is 14 residues long. Germline CDR1 SGDLS, CDR2 YYNGEE. V was cut by 3 bases and J by 8 bases, with 12 bases left in between. The CDR3: CASSARRDDSPLHF. The DNA for the CDR3 is TGTGCCAGCAGCGCTCGGAGGGACGATTCACCCCTCCACTTT.

The chain has TRBV4-3 and TRBJ1-5; 8 positions agree with TRBD1. The CDR3 has 15 residues. V lost 4 bases and J lost 7; bases outside the gene matches: 9. Germline-derived CDR1 and CDR2 are LGHNA and YSLEER. CDR3 in DNA: TGCGCCAGCAGCCCATGGACAGGGACTAAGCAGCCCCAGCATTTT. Its translation: CASSPWTGTKQPQHF.

The V call is TRBV14, the J call TRBJ1-4, with a possible D match to TRBD1 (5 bases). The CDR3 length is 15 residues. V was shortened by 1 base and J by 4 bases, with 10 bases between the two germline ends. Germline CDR1 reads SGHDN; CDR2 reads FVKESK. As DNA, the CDR3 is TGTGCCAGCAGCCAAGTTTCAGGGATTAATGAAAAACTGTTTTTT. This codes for CASSQVSGINEKLFF. The full variable domain, its missing parts supplied by reference TRBV14 and TRBJ1-4, is EAGVTQFPSHSVIEKGQTVTLRCDPISGHDNLYWYRRVMGKEIKFLLHFVKESKQDESGMPNNRFLAERTGGTYSTLKVQPAELEDSGVYFCASSQVSGINEKLFFGSGTQLSVL.

The chain carries TRBV30 and TRBJ1-2; D is possibly TRBD1 (6 bases). CDR3 length: 12 residues. Trimming pared 5 bases from V and 7 bases from J, leaving 14 bases between. From germline, CDR1 is GTSNPN and CDR2 SVGIG (reference sequence). The CDR3 DNA follows: TGTGCCTGGGTCAGGGCAGGGGTTGGCTACACCTTC. Amino acids: CAWVRAGVGYTF.

V gene TRBV28 combines with J gene TRBJ1-6, with 8 bases matching TRBD1. J lost 8 bases, V lost 4 bases, and 7 bases had no gene match. The CDR3 spans 15 residues. The germline gives CDR1 MDHEN, CDR2 SYDVKM. The CDR3 loop reads CASSSEDRDDSPLHF. In DNA form, the CDR3 reads TGTGCCAGCAGTTCCGAGGACAGGGATGATTCACCCCTCCACTTT.